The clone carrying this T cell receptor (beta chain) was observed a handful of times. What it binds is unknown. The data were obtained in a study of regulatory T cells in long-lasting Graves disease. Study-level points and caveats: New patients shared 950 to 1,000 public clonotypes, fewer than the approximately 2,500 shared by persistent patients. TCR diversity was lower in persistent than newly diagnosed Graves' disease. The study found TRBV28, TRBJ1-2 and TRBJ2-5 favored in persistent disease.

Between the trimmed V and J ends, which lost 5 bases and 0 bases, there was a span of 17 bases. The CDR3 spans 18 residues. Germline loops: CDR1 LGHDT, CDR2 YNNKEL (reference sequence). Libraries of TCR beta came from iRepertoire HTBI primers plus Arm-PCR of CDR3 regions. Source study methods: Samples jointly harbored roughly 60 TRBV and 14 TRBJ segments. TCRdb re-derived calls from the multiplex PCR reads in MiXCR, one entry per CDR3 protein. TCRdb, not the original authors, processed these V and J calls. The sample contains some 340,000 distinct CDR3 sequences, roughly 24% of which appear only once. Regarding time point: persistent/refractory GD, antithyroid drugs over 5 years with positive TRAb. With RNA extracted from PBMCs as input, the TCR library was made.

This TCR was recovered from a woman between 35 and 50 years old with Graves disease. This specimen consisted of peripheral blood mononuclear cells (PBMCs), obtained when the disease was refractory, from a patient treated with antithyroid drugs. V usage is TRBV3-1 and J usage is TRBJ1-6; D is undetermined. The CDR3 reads CASSSGRLRSSYNSPLHF. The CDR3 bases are TGTGCCAGCAGCTCGGGCCGATTGAGGAGCTCCTATAATTCACCCCTCCACTTT.